Listed here is a single T cell receptor (beta chain). This sample is drawn from a study of blood T cell repertoires in COVID-19. The wider study: Both acute and convalescent COVID-19 samples were obtained from the United States, Italy and Spain.

The CDR3 runs to 15 residues. Trimming removed 2 bases at V and 3 bases at J, with 14 bases between. In germline, CDR1 is MDHEN, CDR2 SYDVKM. Original handling: Reference gene primer amplification gave estimated nucleated cell counts. Clones were read by immunoSEQ multiplex PCR, and TCRdb kept only the in-frame ones, dropping some. V and J calls and clone size are copied from that table; D and trimming were computed from the DNA. The sample includes tens of thousands of clones, over 75% of them seen just once. This chain uses TRBV28 with TRBJ2-7, with TRBD1 as a possible D gene (6 bases). This receptor was obtained from a man aged 55-75 years with active or convalescent COVID-19. What was sequenced was peripheral blood. CDR3 residues: CASSLIRGNRYEQYF. The CDR3 DNA sequence: TGTGCCAGCAGTTTAATTAGGGGGAACCGCTACGAGCAGTACTTC.